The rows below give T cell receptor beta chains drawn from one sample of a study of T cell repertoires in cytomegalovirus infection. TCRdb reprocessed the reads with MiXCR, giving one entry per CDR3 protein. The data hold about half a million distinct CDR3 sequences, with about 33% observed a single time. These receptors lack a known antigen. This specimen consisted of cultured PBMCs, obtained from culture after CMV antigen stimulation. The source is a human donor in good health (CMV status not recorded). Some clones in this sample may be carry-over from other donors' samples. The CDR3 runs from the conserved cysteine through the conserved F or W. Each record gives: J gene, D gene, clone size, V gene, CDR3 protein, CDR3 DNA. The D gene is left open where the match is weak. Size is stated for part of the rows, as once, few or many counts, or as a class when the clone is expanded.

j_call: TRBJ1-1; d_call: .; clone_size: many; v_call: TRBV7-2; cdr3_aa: CASSFSILGNTEAFF; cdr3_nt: TGTGCCAGCAGCTTCTCAATTTTAGGGAACACTGAAGCTTTCTTT
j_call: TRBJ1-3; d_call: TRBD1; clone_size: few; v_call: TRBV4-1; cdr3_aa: CASSQGGTDGNTIYF; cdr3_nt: TGCGCCAGCAGCCAGGGGGGGACAGACGGAAACACCATATATTTT
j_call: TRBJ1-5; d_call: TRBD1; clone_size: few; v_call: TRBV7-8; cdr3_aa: CASSPTGVGQPQHF; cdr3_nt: TGTGCCAGCAGTCCAACAGGGGTTGGCCAGCCCCAGCATTTT
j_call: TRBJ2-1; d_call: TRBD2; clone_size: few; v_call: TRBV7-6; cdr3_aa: CASSLGSLAGALHNEQFF; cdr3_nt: TGTGCCAGCAGCTTAGGGTCGCTAGCGGGAGCCCTCCACAATGAGCAGTTCTTC
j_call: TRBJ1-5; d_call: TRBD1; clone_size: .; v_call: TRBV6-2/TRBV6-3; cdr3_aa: CASSRRQGGSNQPQHF; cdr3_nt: TGTGCCAGCAGCCGTCGACAGGGCGGGAGCAATCAGCCCCAGCATTTT
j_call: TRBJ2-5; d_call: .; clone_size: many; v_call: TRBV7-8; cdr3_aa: CASSLLQAEETQYF; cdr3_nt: TGTGCCAGCAGCTTATTACAGGCCGAAGAGACCCAGTACTTC
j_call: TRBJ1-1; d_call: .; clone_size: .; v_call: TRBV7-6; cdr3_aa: CASSLPLRGRKDTEAFF; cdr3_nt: TGTGCCAGCAGCTTACCACTGAGGGGTCGAAAGGACACTGAAGCTTTCTTT
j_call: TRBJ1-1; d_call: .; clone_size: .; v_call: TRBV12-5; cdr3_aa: CASGLVLGQGHTEAFF; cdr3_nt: TGTGCTAGTGGTTTGGTACTAGGGCAGGGCCACACTGAAGCTTTCTTT
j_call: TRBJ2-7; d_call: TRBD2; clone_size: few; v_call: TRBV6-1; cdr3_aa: CASSYSPPGTRSYEQYF; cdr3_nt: TGTGCCAGCAGTTATAGTCCTCCGGGGACTAGAAGCTACGAGCAGTACTTC
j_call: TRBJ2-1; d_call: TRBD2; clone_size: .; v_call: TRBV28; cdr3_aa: CASSPGRENEQFF; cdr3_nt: TGTGCCAGCAGTCCAGGGAGGGAGAATGAGCAGTTCTTC
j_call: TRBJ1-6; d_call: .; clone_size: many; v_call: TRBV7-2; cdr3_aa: CASSPSIDSPLHF; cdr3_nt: TGTGCCAGCAGCCCGTCGATCGATTCACCCCTCCACTTT
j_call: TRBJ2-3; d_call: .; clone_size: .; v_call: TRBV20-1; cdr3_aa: CSARDQGTSTDTQYF; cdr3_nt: TGCAGTGCTAGAGATCAGGGGACTAGCACAGATACGCAGTATTTT
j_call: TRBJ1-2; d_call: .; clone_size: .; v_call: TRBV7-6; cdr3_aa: CASSYRGGYTF; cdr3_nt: TGTGCCAGCAGTTACCGAGGTGGCTACACCTTC
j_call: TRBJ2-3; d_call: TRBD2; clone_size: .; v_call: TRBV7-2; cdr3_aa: CASILSGGRTDTQYF; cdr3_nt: TGTGCCAGCATCCTCAGCGGGGGGCGCACAGATACGCAGTATTTT
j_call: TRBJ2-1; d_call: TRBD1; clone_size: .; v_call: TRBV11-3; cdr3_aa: CASSRNIDRDNEQFF; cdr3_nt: TGTGCCAGCAGCCGGAATATCGACAGGGACAATGAGCAGTTCTTC
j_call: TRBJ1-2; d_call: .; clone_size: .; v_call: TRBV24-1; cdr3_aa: CATSDPNNYGYTF; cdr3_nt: TGTGCCACCAGTGATCCAAATAACTATGGCTACACCTTC
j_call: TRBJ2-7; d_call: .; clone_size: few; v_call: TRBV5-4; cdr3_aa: CASSVGTGPLTYEQYF; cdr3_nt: TGTGCCAGCAGCGTAGGGACCGGGCCCCTTACCTACGAGCAGTACTTC
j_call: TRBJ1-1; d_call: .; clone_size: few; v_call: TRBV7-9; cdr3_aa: CASSRAPEGVEAFF; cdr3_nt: TGTGCCAGCAGCCGAGCCCCGGAGGGAGTTGAAGCTTTCTTT
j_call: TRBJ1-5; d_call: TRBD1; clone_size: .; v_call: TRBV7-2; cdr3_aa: CASSLGGQGVQPQHF; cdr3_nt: TGTGCCAGCAGCCTTGGGGGACAGGGGGTTCAGCCCCAGCATTTT